Here is one TCR beta chain with its context. This entry comes from a study of blood T cell repertoires in COVID-19. The overall study: The United States, Italy and Spain provided the acute and convalescent COVID-19 samples.

CDR1 MNHEY and CDR2 SMNVEV come from the germline V gene (reference sequence). V shed 3 bases and J shed 3 bases, with 6 bases lying between them. This CDR3 region has 12 residues. In the original workflow: Reference gene primer amplification in the assay estimated nucleated cell counts. TCRdb's copy holds only in-frame clones and misses some; the assay was immunoSEQ multiplex PCR. That table is the source of V, J and clone size, and D and trimming were worked out from the DNA. This sample carries about 200,000 clones, over 75% of them seen once, and the ten largest clones take approximately 5.3%. Material: peripheral blood. The receptor's source is a human donor in a cohort sampled during active COVID-19. This chain joins TRBV27 and TRBJ2-7; D gene ambiguous. The CDR3 DNA reads TGTGCCAGCAGTTTGCTAGGCTACGAGCAGTACTTC. Protein: CASSLLGYEQYF.